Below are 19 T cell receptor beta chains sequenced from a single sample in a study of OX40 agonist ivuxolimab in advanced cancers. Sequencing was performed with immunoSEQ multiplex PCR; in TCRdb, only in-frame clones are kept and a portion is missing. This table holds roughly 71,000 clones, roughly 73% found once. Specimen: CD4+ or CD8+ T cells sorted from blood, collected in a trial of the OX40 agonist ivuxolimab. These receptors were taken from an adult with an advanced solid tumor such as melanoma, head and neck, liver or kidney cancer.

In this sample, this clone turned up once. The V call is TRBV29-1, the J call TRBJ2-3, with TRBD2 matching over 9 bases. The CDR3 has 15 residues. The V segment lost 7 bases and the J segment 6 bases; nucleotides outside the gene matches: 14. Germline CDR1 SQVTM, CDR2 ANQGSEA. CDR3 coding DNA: TGCAGCGCCCCTGCTATAGCGGGAGTTGCCGATACGCAGTATTTT. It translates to CSAPAIAGVADTQYF.

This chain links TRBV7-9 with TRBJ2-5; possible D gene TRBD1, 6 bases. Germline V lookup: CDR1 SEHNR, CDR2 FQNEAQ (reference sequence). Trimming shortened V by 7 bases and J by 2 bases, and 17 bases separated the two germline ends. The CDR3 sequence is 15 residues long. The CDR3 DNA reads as TGTGCCAGCACCGCCGGGACACCCCCACAAGAGACCCAGTACTTC. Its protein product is CASTAGTPPQETQYF.

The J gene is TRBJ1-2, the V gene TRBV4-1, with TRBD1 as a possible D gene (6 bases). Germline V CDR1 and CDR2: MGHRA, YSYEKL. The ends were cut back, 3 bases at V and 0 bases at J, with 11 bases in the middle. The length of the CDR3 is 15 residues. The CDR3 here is CASSHQQGSNYGYTF. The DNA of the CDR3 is TGCGCCAGCAGCCACCAACAGGGATCTAACTATGGCTACACCTTC.

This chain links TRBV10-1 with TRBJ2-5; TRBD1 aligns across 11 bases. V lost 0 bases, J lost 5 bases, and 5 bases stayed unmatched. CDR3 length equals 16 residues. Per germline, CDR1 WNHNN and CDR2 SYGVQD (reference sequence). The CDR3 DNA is TGCGCCAGCAGTGAGTCCGGGACAGGGGGGATGGAGACCCAGTACTTC. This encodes CASSESGTGGMETQYF.

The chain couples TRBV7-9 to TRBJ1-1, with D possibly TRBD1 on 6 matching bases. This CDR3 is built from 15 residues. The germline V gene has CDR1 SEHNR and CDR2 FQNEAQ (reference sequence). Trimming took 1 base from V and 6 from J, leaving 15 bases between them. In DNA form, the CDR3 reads TGTGCCAGCAGCTTAGGCCCTACAGGGCAGGCTGAAGCTTTCTTT. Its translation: CASSLGPTGQAEAFF.

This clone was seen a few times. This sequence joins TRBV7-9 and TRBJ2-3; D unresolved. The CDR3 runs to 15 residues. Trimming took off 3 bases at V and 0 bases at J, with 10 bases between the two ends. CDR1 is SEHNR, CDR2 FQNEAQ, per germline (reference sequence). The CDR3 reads CASSLYSTSTDTQYF. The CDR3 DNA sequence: TGTGCCAGCAGCTTGTACTCGACTAGCACAGATACGCAGTATTTT.

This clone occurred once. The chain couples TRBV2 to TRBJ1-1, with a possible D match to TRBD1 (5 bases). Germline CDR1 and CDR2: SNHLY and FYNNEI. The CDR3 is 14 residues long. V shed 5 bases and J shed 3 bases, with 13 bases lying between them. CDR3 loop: CASSPSPRDTEAFF. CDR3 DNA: TGTGCCAGCAGTCCTAGTCCCAGGGACACTGAAGCTTTCTTT.

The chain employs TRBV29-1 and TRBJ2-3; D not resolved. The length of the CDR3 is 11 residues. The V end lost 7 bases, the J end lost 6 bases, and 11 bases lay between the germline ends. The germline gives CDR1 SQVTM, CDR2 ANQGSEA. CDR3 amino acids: CSGLIGDTQYF. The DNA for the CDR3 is TGCAGCGGGCTCATTGGGGATACGCAGTATTTT.

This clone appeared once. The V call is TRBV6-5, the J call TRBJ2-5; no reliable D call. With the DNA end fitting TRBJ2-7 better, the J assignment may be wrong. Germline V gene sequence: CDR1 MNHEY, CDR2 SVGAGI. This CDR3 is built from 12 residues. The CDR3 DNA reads TGTGCCAGCAGTACGGTATCCTACGAGCAGTACTTC. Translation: CASSTVSYEQYF.

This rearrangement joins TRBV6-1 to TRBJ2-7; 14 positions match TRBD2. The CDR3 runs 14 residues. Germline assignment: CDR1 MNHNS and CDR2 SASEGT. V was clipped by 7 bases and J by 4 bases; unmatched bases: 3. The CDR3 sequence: CASTRTSGRYEQYF. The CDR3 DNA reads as TGTGCCAGCACACGGACTAGCGGGAGGTACGAGCAGTACTTC.

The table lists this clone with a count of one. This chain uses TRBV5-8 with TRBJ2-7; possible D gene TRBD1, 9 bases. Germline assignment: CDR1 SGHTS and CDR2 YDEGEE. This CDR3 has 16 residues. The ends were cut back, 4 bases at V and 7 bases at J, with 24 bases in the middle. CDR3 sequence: CASSGHGTGTSGEQYF. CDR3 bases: TGTGCCAGCAGCGGGCACGGGACAGGGACTAGTGGGGAGCAGTACTTC.

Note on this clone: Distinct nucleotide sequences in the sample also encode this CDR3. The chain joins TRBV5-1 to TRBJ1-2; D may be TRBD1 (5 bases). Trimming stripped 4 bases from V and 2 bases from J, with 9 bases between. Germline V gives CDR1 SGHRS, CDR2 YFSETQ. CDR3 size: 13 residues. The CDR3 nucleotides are TGCGCCAGCAGCCTGGGACCCAACTATGGCTACACCTTC. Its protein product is CASSLGPNYGYTF.

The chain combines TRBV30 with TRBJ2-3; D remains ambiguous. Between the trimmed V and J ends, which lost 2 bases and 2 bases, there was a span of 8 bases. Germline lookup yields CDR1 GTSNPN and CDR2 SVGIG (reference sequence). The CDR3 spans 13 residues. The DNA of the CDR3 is TGTGCCTGGAGTCGCTCTAACACAGATACGCAGTATTTT. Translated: CAWSRSNTDTQYF.

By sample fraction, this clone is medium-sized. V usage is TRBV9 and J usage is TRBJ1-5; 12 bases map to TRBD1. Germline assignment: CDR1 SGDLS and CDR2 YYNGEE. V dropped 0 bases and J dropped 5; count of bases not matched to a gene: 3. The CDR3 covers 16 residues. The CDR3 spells CASSVGGQGADQPQHF. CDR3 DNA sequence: TGTGCCAGCAGCGTAGGGGGACAGGGGGCTGATCAGCCCCAGCATTTT.

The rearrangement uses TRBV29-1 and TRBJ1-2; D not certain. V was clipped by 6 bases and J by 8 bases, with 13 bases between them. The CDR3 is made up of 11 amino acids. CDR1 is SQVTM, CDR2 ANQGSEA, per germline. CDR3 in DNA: TGCAGCGTCGGAGGCCCGAGGGGCTACACCTTC. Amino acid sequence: CSVGGPRGYTF.

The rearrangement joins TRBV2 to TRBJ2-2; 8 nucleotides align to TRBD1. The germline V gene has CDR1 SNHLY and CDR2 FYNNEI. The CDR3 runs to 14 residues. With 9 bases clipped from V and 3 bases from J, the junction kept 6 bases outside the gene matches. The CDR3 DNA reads TGTGCCAGAAGACAGGGGATGGACACCGGGGAGCTGTTTTTT. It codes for CARRQGMDTGELFF.

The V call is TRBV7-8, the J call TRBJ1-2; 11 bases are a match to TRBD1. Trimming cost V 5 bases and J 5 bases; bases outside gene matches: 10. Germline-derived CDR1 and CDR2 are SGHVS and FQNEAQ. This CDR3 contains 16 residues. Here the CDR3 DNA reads TGTGCCAGCAGCCCGCTTGGGACAGGGGGTCGGTATGGCTACACCTTC. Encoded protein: CASSPLGTGGRYGYTF.

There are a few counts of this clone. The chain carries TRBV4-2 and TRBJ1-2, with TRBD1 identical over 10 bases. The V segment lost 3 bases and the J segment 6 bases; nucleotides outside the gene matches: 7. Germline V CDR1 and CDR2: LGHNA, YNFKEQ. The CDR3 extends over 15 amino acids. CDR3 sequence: CASSQGGTGVNGYTF. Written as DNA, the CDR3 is TGTGCCAGCAGCCAGGGGGGGACAGGGGTTAATGGCTACACCTTC.

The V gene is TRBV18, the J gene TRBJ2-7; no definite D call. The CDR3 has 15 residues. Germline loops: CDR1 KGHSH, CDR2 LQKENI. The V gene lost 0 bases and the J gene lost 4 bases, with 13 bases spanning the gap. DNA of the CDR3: TGTGCCAGCTCACCACCAAGTCTGGCGGCATACGAGCAGTACTTC. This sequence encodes CASSPPSLAAYEQYF.